This T cell receptor (beta chain) was sequenced during a study of T cells in Graves' hyperthyroidism and ophthalmopathy. TCR beta CDR3 sequences were amplified from RNA transcripts. The TCR CDR3 was amplified in a first-round RT-PCR using the HTBI primer set. In TCRdb, the multiplex PCR reads were re-called with MiXCR into one record per CDR3 protein. The sample shows 160,000 or so distinct CDR3 sequences, approximately 9% of them seen only once. Deletions cut 6 bases from V and 0 bases from J, with 12 bases between. Germline CDR1 SNHLY, CDR2 FYNNEI. The CDR3 consists of 16 residues. In this sample, this clonotype turned up many times. The antigen is unknown. Study-wide results and caveats: Stable hyperthyroidism and ophthalmopathy were separated using 13 V-J signatures.

Hyperthyroidism in the patients, aged 18 to 65, was newly diagnosed and under 2 months in duration. Diagnostic assessment was based on clinical symptoms, serum thyroxine and TRAb, thyroid ultrasound and orbital computed tomography. The PBMCs studied were ones that came from 8 to 10 ml fresh peripheral blood. The sequencing sample was made of blood. The source is a woman under 30 with Graves' hyperthyroidism that later progressed to Graves' ophthalmopathy. The chain combines TRBV2 with TRBJ2-6, with unresolved D. In DNA form, the CDR3 reads TGTGCCAGCAGGAGGTACCTATACTCTGGGGCCAACGTCCTGACTTTC. This gives the protein CASRRYLYSGANVLTF.